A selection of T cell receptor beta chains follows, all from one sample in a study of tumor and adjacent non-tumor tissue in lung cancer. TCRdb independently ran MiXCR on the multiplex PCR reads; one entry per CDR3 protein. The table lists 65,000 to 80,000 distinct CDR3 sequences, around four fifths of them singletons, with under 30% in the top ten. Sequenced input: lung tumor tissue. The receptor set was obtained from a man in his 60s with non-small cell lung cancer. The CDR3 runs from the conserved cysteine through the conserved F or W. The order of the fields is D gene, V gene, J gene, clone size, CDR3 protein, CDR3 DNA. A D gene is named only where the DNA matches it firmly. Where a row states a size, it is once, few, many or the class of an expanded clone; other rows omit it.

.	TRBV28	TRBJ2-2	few	CASGTYTGELFF	TGTGCCAGCGGGACCTACACCGGGGAGCTGTTTTTT
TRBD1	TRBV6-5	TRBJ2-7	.	CAISYSRDSGQYF	TGTGCCATCAGCTACAGCCGGGACAGTGGGCAGTACTTC
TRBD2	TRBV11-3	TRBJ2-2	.	CASSLDRTRGNTGEPFF	TGTGCCAGCAGCTTAGACAGGACTAGAGGGAACACCGGGGAACCGTTTTTT
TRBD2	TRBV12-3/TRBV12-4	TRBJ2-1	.	CASTRLSGTNNEQFF	TGCGCCAGCACACGACTTTCCGGGACTAACAATGAACAGTTCTTC
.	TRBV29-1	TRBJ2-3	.	CSVSGSSRIDTQYF	TGCAGCGTTTCAGGGTCGTCTAGGATAGATACGCAGTATTTT
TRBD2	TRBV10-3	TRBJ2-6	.	CAISEDGTSSRDSGANVLTF	TGTGCCATCAGTGAAGATGGGACTAGCAGCAGGGACTCTGGAGCCAACGTCCTGACTTTC
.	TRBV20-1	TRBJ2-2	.	CSATLVGGPETGEPFF	TGCAGTGCTACTTTAGTAGGAGGGCCGGAGACCGGGGAGCCGTTTTTT
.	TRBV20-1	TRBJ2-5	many	CSVLGRGSWETQYF	TGCAGTGTATTGGGTCGGGGGAGTTGGGAGACCCAGTACTTC
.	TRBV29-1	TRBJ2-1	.	CCVDGKTNEQFF	TGCTGCGTTGACGGAAAGACCAATGAGCAGTTCTTC
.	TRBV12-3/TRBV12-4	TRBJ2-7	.	CAGSLRGGEQYF	TGTGCCGGCAGTTTGAGAGGGGGCGAGCAGTACTTC
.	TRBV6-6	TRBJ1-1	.	CASSKLALNTEAFF	TGTGCCAGCAGTAAGCTGGCCCTAAACACTGAAGCTTTCTTT
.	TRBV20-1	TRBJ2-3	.	CNARVGVWADAQYF	TGCAATGCTAGGGTTGGGGTGTGGGCGGATGCGCAGTATTTT
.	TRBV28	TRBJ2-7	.	CASSLRSVTYEQYF	TGTGCCAGCAGTTTGCGGTCCGTCACATATGAGCAGTACTTC
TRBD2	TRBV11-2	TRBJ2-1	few	CASSFFSLASGYNEQFF	TGTGCCAGCAGCTTTTTTTCCTTAGCTAGCGGCTACAATGAGCAGTTCTTC
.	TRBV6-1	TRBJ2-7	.	CGSSLSTGTENYEQYF	TGTGGCAGCAGTCTCAGCACCGGGACTGAGAACTACGAGCAGTACTTC
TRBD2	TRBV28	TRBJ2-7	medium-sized	CASSFPTSAAYEQYF	TGTGCCAGCAGTTTTCCGACTAGCGCCGCCTACGAGCAGTACTTC
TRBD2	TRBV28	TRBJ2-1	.	CVSKRRDYSYYEQFF	TGTGTCAGCAAGAGACGGGACTACTCCTACTATGAGCAGTTCTTC
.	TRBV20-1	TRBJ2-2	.	CNATLAEGPETGELFF	TGCAATGCTACTTTAGCGGAAGGACCGGAGACCGGGGAGCTGTTTTTT
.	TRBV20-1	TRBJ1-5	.	CSDSIGLSQPQHF	TGCAGTGATAGCATTGGGCTAAGTCAGCCACAGCATTTT
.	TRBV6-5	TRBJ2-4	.	CASSYNQGLGNIQYF	TGTGCCAGCAGTTACAACCAGGGTTTGGGGAACATTCAGTACTTC
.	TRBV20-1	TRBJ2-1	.	CSARDPSRHIDKQSF	TGCAGTGCTAGAGATCCAAGTAGGCATATCGATAAGCAGTCCTTC
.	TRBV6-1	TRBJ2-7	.	CASSEAIGTVCSYERYF	TGTGCCAGCAGTGAAGCAATTGGGACCGTATGCTCCTACGAGCGATACTTC
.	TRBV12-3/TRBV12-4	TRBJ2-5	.	CASCLGHLQETQYF	TGTGCCAGCTGTTTAGGGCATTTACAGGAGACCCAGTACTTC
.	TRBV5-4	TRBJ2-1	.	CASSPRTGGNEQFF	TGTGCCAGCAGCCCAAGAACTGGCGGAAATGAGCAGTTCTTC
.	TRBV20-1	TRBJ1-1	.	CSARAQPTETFF	TGCAGTGCTAGAGCCCAGCCCACTGAAACTTTCTTT
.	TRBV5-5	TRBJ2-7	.	CASRLVAGGEQYF	TGTGCCAGCAGATTGGTCGCAGGAGGCGAGCAGTACTTC
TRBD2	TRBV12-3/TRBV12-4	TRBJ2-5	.	CASYSGLVEETQYF	TGTGCCAGCTATTCGGGACTAGTGGAAGAAACCCAGTACTTC
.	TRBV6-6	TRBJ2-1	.	CASSITGGEQSF	TGTGCCAGCAGTATTACTGGTGGTGAGCAGTCCTTC
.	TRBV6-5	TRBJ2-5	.	CASNYSTSHETQYF	TGTGCCAGCAATTACTCGACAAGCCACGAGACCCAGTACTTC
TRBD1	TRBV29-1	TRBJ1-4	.	CGVGQGEKVFF	TGCGGCGTTGGACAGGGCGAAAAAGTGTTTTTT
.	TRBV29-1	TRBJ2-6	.	CSVRVSSSWANALTF	TGCAGCGTGAGGGTTTCTAGTTCGTGGGCCAACGCCCTGACCTTC
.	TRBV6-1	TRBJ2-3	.	CASSSEHGIIADTQYF	TGTGCCAGCAGTTCCGAGCACGGGATTATAGCAGATACGCAGTATTTT
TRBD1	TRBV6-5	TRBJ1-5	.	CASSKQGDRRNLSQHF	TGTGCCAGCAGTAAACAAGGGGACAGGAGGAATCTGTCCCAGCATTTT
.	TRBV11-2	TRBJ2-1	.	CASSSHSSAEQFF	TGTGCCAGCAGCTCCCATTCGAGTGCCGAGCAGTTCTTC
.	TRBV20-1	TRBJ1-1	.	CGAARPIRSEAFF	TGCGGTGCTGCCCGGCCGATAAGATCTGAAGCTTTCTTT
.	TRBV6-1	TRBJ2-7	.	CASSEQYEQCF	TGTGCCAGCAGTGAACAGTACGAGCAGTGCTTC
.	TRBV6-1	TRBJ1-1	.	CASSGIQGATEALF	TGTGCCAGCAGTGGAATCCAAGGCGCCACTGAAGCTTTATTT
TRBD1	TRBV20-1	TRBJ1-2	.	CSARPGTGNNPYGYTF	TGCAGTGCTAGACCTGGGACAGGGAATAACCCCTATGGCTACACCTTC
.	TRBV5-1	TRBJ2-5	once	CASSLPRQATQYF	TGCGCCAGCAGCTTGCCCAGGCAAGCGACCCAGTACTTC
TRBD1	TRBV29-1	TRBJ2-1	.	CSVGQGSNEQFF	TGCAGCGTTGGACAGGGAAGTAATGAACAGTTCTTC
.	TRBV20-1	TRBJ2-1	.	CSARDHTGSGEDYNEQFF	TGCAGTGCTAGAGATCACACGGGTAGCGGAGAAGATTACAATGAACAGTTCTTC
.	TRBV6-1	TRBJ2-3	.	CANTEGTRKDTQYF	TGTGCCAACACTGAAGGGACTCGCAAAGATACCCAGTATTTT
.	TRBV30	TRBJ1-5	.	CACQGTSDQPQHF	TGTGCCTGCCAGGGGACTTCGGATCAGCCCCAGCATTTT